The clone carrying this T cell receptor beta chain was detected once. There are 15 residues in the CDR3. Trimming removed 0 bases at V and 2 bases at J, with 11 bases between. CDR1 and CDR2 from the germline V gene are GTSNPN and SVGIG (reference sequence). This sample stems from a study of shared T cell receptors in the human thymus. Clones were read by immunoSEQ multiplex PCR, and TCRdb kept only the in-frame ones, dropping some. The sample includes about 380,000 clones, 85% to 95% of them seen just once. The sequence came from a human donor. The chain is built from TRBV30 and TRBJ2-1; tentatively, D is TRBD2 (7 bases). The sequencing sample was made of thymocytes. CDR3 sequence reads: CAWSVWRGPYNEQFF. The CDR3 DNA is TGTGCCTGGAGTGTGTGGCGGGGGCCCTACAATGAGCAGTTCTTC.